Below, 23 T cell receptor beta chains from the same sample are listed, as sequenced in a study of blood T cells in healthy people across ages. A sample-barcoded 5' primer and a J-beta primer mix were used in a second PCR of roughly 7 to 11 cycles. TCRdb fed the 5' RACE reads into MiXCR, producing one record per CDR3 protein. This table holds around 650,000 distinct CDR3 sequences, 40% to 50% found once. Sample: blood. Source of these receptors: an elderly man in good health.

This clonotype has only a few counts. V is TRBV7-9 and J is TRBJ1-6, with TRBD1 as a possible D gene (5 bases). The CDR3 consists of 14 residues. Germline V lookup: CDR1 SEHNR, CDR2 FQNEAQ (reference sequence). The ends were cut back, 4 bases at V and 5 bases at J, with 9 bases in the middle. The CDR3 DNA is TGTGCCAGCAGCTCGGACACGGATAATTCACCCCTCCACTTT. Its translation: CASSSDTDNSPLHF.

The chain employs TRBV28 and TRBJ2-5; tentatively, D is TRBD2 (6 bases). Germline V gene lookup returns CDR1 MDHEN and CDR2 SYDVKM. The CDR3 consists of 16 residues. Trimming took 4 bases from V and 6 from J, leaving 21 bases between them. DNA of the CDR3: TGTGCCAGCAGTTCATCCGGGACTCAAAAAAAGAAGACCCAGTACTTC. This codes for CASSSSGTQKKKTQYF.

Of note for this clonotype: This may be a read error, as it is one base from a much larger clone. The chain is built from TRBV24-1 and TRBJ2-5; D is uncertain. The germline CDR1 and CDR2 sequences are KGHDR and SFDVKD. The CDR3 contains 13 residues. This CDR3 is CDTSDPVVETQYF. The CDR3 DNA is TGTGACACCAGTGATCCGGTTGTAGAGACCCAGTACTTC.

The CDR3 reads CASSLWGDRASNYGYTF. CDR3 nucleotide sequence: TGTGCCAGCAGCTTGTGGGGGGACAGGGCCTCAAACTATGGCTACACCTTC. The gene calls are TRBV5-5 and TRBJ1-2; 9 bases align to TRBD1. CDR1 SGHKS and CDR2 YYEKEE come from the germline V gene (reference sequence). V dropped 1 base and J dropped 2; count of bases not matched to a gene: 9. The CDR3 contains 17 residues.

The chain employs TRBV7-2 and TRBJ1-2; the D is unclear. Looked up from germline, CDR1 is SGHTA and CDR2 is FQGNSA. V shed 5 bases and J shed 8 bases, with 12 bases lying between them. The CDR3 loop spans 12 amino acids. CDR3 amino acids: CASSPYTMGYTF. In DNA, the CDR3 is TGTGCCAGCAGCCCTTACACCATGGGCTACACCTTC.

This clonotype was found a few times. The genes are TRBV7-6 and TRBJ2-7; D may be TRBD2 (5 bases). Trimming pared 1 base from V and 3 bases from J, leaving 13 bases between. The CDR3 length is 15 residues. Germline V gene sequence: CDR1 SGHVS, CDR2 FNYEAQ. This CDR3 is CASSLDDPGNYEQYF. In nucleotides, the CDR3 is TGTGCCAGCAGCTTAGATGATCCGGGGAACTACGAGCAGTACTTC.

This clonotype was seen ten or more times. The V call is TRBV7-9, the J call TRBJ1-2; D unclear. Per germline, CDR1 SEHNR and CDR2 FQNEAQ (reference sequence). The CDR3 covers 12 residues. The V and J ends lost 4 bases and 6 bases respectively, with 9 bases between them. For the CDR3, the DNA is TGTGCCAGCAGCTATGACGGTGATGGCTACACCTTC. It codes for CASSYDGDGYTF.

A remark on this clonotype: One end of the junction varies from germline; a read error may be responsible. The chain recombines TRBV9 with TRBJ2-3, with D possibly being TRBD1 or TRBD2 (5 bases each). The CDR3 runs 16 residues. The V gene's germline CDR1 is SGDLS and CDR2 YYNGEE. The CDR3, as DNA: TGTGCCGGCAGCGTAAGCGACGGGAAGCCCCAGGGTACGCAGTATTTT. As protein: CAGSVSDGKPQGTQYF.

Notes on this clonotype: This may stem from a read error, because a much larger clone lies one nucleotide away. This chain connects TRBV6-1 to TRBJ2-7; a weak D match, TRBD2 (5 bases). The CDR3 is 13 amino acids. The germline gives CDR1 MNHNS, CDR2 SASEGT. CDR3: CANSGGRYREQYF. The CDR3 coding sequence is TGTGCCAACAGTGGAGGACGGTACCGAGAGCAGTACTTC.

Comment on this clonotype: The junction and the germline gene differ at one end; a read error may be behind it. CDR3 region: CVSSQNRVGETQYF. The CDR3 DNA sequence: TGCGTCAGCAGCCAAAACAGGGTAGGCGAGACCCAGTACTTC. This chain links TRBV3-1 with TRBJ2-7; a weak D match, TRBD1 (6 bases). The J call may be incorrect, as the DNA end agrees better with TRBJ2-5. The CDR3 extends over 14 amino acids. Germline loops: CDR1 LGHDT, CDR2 YNNKEL (reference sequence).

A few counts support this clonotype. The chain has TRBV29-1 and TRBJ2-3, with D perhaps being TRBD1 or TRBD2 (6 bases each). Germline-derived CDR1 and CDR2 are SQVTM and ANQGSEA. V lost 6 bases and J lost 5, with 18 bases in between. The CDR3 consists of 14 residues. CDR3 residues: CSVDRGLGGDTQYF. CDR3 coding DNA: TGCAGCGTAGATCGGGGGCTGGGTGGAGATACGCAGTATTTT.

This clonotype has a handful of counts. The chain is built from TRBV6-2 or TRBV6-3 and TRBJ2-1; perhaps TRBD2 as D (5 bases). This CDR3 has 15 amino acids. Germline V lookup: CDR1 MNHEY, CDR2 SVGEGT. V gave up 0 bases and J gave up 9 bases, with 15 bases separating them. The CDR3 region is CASSYSGITRVEQFF. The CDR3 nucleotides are TGTGCCAGCAGTTACTCGGGGATTACTAGGGTTGAGCAGTTCTTC.

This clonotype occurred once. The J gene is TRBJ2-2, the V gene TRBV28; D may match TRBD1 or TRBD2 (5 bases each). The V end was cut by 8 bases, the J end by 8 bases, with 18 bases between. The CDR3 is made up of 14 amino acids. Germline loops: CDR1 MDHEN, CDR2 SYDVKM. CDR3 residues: CASAPGTVAGELFF. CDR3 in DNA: TGTGCCAGCGCACCCGGGACGGTGGCTGGGGAGCTGTTTTTT.

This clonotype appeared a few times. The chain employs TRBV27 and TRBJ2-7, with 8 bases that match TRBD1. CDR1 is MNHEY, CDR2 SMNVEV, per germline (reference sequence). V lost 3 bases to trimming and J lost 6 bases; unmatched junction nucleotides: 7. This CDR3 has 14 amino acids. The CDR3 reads CASSFRRGRFEQYF. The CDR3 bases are TGTGCCAGCAGTTTTCGCAGGGGGCGCTTCGAGCAGTACTTC.

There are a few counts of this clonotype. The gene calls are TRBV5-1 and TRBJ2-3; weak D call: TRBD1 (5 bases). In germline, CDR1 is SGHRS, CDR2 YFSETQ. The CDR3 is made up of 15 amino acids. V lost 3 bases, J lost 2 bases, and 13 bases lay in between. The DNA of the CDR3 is TGCGCCAGCAGCTCAACAGGACCACCCACAGATACGCAGTATTTT. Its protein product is CASSSTGPPTDTQYF.

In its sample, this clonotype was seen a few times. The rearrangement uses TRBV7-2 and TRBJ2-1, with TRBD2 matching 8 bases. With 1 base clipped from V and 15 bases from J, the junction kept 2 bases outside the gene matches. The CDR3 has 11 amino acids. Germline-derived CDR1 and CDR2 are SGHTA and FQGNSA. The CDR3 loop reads CASSLDSGRFF. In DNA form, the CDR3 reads TGTGCCAGCAGCTTAGACAGCGGGAGGTTCTTC.

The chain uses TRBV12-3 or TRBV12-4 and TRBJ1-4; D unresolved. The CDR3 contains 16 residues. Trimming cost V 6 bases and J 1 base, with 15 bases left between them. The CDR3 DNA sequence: TGTGCCAGCAGCCCCATAGGAGGGAGAACTAATGAAAAACTGTTTTTT. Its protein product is CASSPIGGRTNEKLFF.

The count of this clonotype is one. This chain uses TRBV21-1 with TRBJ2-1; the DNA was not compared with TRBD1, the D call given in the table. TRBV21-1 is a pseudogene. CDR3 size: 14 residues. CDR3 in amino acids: CASSTGQVDNEQFF. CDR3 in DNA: TGTGCCAGCAGCACCGGACAGGTTGACAATGAGCAGTTCTTC.

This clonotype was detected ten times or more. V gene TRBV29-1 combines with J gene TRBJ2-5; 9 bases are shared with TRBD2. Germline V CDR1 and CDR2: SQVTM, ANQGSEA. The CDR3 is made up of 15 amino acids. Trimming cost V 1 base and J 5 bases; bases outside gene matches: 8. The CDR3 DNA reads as TGCAGCGTTGAAGTTCGCGGGAGGGCCCGTGAGACCCAGTACTTC. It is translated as CSVEVRGRARETQYF.

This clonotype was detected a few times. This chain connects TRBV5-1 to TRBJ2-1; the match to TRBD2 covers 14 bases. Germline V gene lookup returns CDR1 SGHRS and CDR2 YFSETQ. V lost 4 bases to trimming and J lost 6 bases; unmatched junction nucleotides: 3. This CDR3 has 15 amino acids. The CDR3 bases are TGCGCCAGCAGCACGGGACTAGCGGGAGTCAATGAGCAGTTCTTC. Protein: CASSTGLAGVNEQFF. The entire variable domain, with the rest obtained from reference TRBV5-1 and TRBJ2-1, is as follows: KAGVTQTPRYLIKTRGQQVTLSCSPISGHRSVSWYQQTPGQGLQFLFEYFSETQRNKGNFPGRFSGRQFSNSRSEMNVSTLELGDSALYLCASSTGLAGVNEQFFGPGTRLTVL.

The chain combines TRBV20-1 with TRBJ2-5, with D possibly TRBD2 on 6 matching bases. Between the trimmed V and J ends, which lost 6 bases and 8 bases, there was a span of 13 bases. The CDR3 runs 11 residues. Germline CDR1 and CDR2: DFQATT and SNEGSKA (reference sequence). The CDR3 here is CSARAGSTQYF. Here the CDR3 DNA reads TGCAGTGCCCGGGCGGGGTCAACCCAGTACTTC.

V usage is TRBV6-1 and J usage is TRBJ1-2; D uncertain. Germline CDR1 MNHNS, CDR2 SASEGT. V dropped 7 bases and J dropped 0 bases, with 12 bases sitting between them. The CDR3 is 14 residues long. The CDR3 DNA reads TGTGCCAGCAAGAACCCCCGAGCTAACTATGGCTACACCTTC. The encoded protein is CASKNPRANYGYTF.

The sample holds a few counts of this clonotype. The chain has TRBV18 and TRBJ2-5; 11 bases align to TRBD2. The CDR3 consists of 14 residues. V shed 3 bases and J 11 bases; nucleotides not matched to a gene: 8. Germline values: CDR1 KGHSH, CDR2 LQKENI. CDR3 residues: CASSPGTSGHGQYF. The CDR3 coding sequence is TGTGCCAGCTCACCCGGGACTAGCGGCCACGGGCAGTACTTC.